The source of this T cell receptor beta chain is a study of post-analysis software for immune sequencing data. Whole-study results and caveats: Patients used several TRBV segments, including TRBV5-6, TRBV5-1 and TRBV20-1, more often than controls.

Built from TCR beta cDNA, the libraries had unique molecular identifiers in them. It was from roughly 1 to 10 million T cells that some 500,000 cDNA molecules came. TCRdb analysed the PCR reads with MiXCR anew, one entry per CDR3 protein. The sample includes 820,000 or so distinct CDR3 sequences, approximately 53% of them seen just once. As regards this clonotype: The antigen is not known.

CDR1 is DFQATT and CDR2 is SNEGSKA in the germline V gene (reference sequence). Trimming at V came to 2 bases and at J to 2 bases, leaving 2 bases not matched to a gene. This CDR3 is built from 13 residues. Sample: blood. V is TRBV20-1 and J is TRBJ2-7; 8 nucleotides agree with TRBD2. The source of this sequence is a girl aged 5-17 years with multiple sclerosis. CDR3 nucleotides: TGCAGTGCTAGAACTAGCGGAACCTACGAGCAGTACTTC. This codes for CSARTSGTYEQYF.